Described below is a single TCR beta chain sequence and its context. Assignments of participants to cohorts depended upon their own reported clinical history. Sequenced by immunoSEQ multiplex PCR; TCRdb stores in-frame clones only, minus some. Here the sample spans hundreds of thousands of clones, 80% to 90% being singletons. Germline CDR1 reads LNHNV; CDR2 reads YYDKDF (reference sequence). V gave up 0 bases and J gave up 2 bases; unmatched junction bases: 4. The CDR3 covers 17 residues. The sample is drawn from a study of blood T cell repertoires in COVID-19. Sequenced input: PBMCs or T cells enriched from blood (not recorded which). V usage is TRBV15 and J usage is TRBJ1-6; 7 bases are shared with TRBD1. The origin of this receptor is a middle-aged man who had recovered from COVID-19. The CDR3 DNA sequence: TGTGCCACCAGCAGAGACGACAGGGATCCCTATAATTCACCCCTCCACTTT. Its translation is CATSRDDRDPYNSPLHF.